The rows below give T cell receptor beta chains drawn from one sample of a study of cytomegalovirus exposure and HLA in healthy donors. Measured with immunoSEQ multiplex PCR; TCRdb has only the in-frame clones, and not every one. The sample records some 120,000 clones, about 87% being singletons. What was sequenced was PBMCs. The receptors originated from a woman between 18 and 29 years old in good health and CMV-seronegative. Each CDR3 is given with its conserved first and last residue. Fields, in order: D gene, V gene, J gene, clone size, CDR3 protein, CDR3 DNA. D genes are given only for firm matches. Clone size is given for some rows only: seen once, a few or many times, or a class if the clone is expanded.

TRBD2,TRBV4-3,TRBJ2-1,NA,CASSQAPRAGASGEQFF,TGCGCCAGCAGCCAAGCCCCGCGAGCGGGAGCTTCCGGTGAGCAGTTCTTC
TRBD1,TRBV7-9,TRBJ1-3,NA,CASSLEGTVSGNTIYF,TGTGCCAGCAGCTTAGAGGGGACAGTTTCTGGAAACACCATATATTTT
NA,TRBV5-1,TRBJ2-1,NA,CASREYRENNEQFF,TGCGCCAGCAGAGAGTACCGCGAAAACAATGAGCAGTTCTTC
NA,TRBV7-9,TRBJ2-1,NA,CASSPQLGGGQFF,TGTGCCAGCAGCCCGCAGTTGGGAGGGGGGCAGTTCTTC
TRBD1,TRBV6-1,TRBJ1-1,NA,CASLQGAWENTEAFF,TGTGCCAGCCTACAGGGGGCTTGGGAGAACACTGAAGCTTTCTTT
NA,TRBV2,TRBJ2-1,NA,CASGTTGYNEQFF,TGTGCCAGCGGGACGACAGGCTACAATGAGCAGTTCTTC
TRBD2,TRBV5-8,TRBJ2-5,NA,CASSPLGLAGGQETQYF,TGTGCCAGCAGCCCCCTAGGACTAGCGGGGGGCCAAGAGACCCAGTACTTC
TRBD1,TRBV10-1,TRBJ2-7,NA,CASSDRPDRAKTYEQYF,TGCGCCAGCAGTGACAGACCGGACAGGGCTAAGACCTACGAGCAGTACTTC
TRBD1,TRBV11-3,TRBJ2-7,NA,CASSLRDSQQYF,TGTGCCAGCAGTTTAAGGGACAGCCAGCAGTACTTC
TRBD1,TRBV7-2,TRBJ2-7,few,CASSSQQGAHGEQYF,TGTGCCAGCAGCTCTCAACAGGGGGCGCATGGCGAGCAGTACTTC
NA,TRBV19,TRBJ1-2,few,CASSFGRVNYGYTF,TGTGCCAGTAGTTTCGGCAGGGTGAACTATGGCTACACCTTC
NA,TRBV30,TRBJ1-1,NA,CAWSYMNTEAFF,TGTGCCTGGAGTTATATGAACACTGAAGCTTTCTTT
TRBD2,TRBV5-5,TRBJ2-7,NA,CASSFLAGAYEQYF,TGTGCCAGCAGCTTCCTAGCGGGGGCCTACGAGCAGTACTTC
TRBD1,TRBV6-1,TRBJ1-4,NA,CASSEDRGGEKLFF,TGTGCCAGCAGTGAGGACAGGGGGGGCGAAAAACTGTTTTTT
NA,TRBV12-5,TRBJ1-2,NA,CASGLANAGRAGYGYTF,TGTGCTAGTGGTTTGGCCAACGCCGGCAGGGCAGGCTATGGCTACACCTTC
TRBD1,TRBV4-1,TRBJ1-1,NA,CASRRGQGGEAFF,TGCGCCAGCAGAAGAGGACAGGGGGGGGAAGCTTTCTTT
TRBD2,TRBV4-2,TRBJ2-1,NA,CASSQFGGEYNEQFF,TGTGCCAGCAGCCAATTCGGGGGGGAGTACAATGAGCAGTTCTTC